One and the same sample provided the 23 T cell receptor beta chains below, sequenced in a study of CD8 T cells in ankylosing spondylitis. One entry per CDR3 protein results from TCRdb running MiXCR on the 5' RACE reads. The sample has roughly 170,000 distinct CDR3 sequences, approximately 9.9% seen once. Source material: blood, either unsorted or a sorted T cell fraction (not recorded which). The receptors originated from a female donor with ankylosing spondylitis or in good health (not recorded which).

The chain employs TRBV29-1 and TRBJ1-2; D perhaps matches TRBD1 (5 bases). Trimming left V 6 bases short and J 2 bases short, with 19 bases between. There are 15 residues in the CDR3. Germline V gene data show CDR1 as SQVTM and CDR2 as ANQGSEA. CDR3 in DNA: TGCAGCGTCCCCGGTGGGGCCAGGGTGAACTATGGCTACACCTTC. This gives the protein CSVPGGARVNYGYTF. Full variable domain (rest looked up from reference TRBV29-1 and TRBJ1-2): SAVISQKPSRDICQRGTSLTIQCQVDSQVTMMFWYRQQPGQSLTLIATANQGSEATYESGFVIDKFPISRPNLTFSTLTVSNMSPEDSSIYLCSVPGGARVNYGYTFGSGTRLTVV.

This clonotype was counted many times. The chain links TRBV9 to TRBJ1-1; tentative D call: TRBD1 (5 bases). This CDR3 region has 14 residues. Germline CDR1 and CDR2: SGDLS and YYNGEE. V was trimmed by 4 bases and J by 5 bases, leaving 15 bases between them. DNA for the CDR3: TGTGCCAGCAGCCCCGGCGGGGGGAAGACTGAAGCTTTCTTT. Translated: CASSPGGGKTEAFF.

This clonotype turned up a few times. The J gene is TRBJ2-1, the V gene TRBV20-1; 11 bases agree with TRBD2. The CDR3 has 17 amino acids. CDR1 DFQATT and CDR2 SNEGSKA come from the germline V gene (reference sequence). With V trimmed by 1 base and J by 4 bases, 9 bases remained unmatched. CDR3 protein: CSARVVAGGPLYNEQFF. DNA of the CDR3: TGCAGTGCTAGAGTAGTAGCGGGAGGGCCGCTTTACAATGAGCAGTTCTTC.

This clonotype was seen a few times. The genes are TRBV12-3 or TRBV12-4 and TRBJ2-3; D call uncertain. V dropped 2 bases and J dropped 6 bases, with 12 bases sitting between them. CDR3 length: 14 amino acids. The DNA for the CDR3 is TGTGCCAGCAGTTTACGCCCGATTGCGGATACGCAGTATTTT. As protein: CASSLRPIADTQYF.

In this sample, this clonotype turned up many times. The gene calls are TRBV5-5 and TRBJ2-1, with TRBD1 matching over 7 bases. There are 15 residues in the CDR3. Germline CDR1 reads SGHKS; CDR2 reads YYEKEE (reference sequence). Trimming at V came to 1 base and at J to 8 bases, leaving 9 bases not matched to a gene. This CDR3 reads CASSLPGQILDEQFF. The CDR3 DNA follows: TGTGCCAGCAGCTTGCCGGGACAGATATTGGATGAGCAGTTCTTC.

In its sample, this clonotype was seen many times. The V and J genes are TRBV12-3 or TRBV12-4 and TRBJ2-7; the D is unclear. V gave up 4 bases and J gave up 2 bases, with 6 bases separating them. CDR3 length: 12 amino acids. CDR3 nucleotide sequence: TGTGCCAGCAGTTCCCCGACCTACGAGCAGTACTTC. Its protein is CASSSPTYEQYF.

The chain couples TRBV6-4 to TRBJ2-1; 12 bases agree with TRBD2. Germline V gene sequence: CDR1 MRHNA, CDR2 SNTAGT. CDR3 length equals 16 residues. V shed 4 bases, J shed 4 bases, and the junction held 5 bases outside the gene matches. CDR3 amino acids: CASSALAGGGYNEQFF. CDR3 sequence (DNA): TGTGCCAGCAGTGCACTAGCGGGAGGCGGATACAATGAGCAGTTCTTC.

The CDR3 DNA reads as TGTGCCCACTACACAGATACGCAGTATTTT. Protein sequence: CAHYTDTQYF. V is TRBV30 and J is TRBJ2-3; D remains ambiguous. Germline V lookup: CDR1 GTSNPN, CDR2 SVGIG (reference sequence). V lost 8 bases and J 2 bases, leaving 5 bases between the germline ends. The CDR3 length is 10 residues.

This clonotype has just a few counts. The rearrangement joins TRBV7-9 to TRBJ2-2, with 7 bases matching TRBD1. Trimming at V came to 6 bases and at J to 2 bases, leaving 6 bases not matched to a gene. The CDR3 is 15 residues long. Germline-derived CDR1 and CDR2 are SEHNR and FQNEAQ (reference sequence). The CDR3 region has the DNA TGTGCCAGCAGACCGGGACAGAGAAACACCGGGGAGCTGTTTTTT. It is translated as CASRPGQRNTGELFF.

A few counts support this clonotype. For the CDR3, the DNA is TGTGCCAGTAGTATAGGGATTCTTCAGTTCTTC. Translation gives CASSIGILQFF. The rearrangement uses TRBV19 and TRBJ2-1; no firm D call. V shed 1 base and J shed 13 bases, with 8 bases lying between them. From germline, CDR1 is LNHDA and CDR2 SQIVND (reference sequence). CDR3 size: 11 residues. Variable domain in full (rest from reference TRBV19 and TRBJ2-1): DGGITQSPKYLFRKEGQNVTLSCEQNLNHDAMYWYRQDPGQGLRLIYYSQIVNDFQKGDIAEGYSVSREKKESFPLTVTSAQKNPTAFYLCASSIGILQFFGPGTRLTVL.

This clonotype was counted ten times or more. CDR3: CAISEVWGTPTPNEQFF. CDR3 in DNA: TGTGCCATCAGTGAGGTGTGGGGAACCCCGACTCCTAATGAGCAGTTCTTC. The V gene is TRBV10-3, the J gene TRBJ2-1; D gene uncertain. Germline V lookup: CDR1 ENHRY, CDR2 SYGVKD. The CDR3 totals 17 residues. V gave up 2 bases and J gave up 7 bases, with 21 bases separating them.

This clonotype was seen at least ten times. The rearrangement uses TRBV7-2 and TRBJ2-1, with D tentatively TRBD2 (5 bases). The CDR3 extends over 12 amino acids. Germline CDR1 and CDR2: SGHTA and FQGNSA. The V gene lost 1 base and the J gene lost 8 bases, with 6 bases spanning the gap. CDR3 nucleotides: TGTGCCAGCAGCTTAGGAGGGTATGAGCAGTTCTTC. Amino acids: CASSLGGYEQFF.

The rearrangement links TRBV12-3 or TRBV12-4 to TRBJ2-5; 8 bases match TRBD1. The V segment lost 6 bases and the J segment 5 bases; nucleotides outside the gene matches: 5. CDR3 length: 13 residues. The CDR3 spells CASRKGQGETQYF. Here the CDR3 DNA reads TGTGCCAGCAGGAAAGGACAGGGCGAGACCCAGTACTTC.

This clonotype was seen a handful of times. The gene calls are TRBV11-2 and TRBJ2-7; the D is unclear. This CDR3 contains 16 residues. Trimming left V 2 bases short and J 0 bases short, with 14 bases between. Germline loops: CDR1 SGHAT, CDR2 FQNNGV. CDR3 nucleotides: TGTGCCAGCAGCTTAAGGTGGCAGGAGCTCTCCTACGAGCAGTACTTC. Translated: CASSLRWQELSYEQYF.

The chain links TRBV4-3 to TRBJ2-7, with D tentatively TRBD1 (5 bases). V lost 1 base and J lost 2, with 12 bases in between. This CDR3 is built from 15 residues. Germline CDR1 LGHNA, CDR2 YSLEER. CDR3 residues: CASSQVAGSAYEQYF. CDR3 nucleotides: TGCGCCAGCAGCCAAGTTGCAGGGTCAGCCTACGAGCAGTACTTC.

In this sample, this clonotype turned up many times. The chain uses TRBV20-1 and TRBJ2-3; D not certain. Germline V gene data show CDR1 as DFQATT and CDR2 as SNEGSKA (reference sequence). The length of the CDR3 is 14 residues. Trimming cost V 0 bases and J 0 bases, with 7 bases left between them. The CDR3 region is CSARDSSSTDTQYF. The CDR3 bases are TGCAGTGCTAGAGACAGTAGTAGCACAGATACGCAGTATTTT.

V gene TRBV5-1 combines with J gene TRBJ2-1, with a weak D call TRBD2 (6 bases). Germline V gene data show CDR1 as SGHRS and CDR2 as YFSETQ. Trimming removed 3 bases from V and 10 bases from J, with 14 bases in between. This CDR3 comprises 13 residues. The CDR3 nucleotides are TGCGCCAGCAGCTCTTCTAGCGACGTGGAGCAGTTCTTC. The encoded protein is CASSSSSDVEQFF. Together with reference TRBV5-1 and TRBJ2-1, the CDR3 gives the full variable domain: KAGVTQTPRYLIKTRGQQVTLSCSPISGHRSVSWYQQTPGQGLQFLFEYFSETQRNKGNFPGRFSGRQFSNSRSEMNVSTLELGDSALYLCASSSSSDVEQFFGPGTRLTVL.

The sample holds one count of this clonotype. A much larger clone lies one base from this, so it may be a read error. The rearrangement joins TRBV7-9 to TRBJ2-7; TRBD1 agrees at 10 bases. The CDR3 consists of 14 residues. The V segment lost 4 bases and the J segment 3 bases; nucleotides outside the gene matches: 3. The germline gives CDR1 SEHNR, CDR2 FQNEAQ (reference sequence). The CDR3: CASSWTGGNYEQYF. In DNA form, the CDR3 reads TGTGCCAGCAGCTGGACAGGGGGAAACTACGAGCAGTACTTC.

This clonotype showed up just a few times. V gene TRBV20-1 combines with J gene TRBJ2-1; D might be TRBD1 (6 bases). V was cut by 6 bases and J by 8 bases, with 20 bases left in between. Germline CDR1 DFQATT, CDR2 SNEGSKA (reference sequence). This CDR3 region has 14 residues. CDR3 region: CSAGVTGNLDEQFF. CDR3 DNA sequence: TGCAGTGCCGGGGTGACAGGAAACTTGGATGAGCAGTTCTTC.

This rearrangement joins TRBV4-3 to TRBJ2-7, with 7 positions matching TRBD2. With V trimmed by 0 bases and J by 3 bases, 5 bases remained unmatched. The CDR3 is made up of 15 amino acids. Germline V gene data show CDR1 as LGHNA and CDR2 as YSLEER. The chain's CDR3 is CASSQELASGYEQYF. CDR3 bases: TGCGCCAGCAGCCAAGAGTTGGCTAGCGGCTACGAGCAGTACTTC.

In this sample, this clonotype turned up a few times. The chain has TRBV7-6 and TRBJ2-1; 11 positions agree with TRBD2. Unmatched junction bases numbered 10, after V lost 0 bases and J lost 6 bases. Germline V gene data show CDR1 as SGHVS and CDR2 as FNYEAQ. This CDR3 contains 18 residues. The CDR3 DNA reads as TGTGCCAGCAGCTTAGCGCTCACCACTAGCGGGAGTTTCAATGAGCAGTTCTTC. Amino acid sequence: CASSLALTTSGSFNEQFF.

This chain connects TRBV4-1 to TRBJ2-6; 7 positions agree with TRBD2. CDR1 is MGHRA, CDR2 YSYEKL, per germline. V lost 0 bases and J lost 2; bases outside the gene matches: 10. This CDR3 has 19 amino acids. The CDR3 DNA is TGCGCCAGCAGCCAAGATTCGCTAGCGGCCTCCGCTGGGGCCAACGTCCTGACTTTC. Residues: CASSQDSLAASAGANVLTF.

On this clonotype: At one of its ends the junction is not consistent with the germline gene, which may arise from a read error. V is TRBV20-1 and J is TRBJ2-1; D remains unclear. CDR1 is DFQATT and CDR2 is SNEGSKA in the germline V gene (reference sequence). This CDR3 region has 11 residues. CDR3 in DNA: TGCAGTGCCGCGGCCCACAATGGGCAGTTCTTC. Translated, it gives CSAAAHNGQFF.